This T cell receptor beta chain was found in a study of technical replicates of blood from four donors. Sequenced by immunoSEQ multiplex PCR; TCRdb stores in-frame clones only, minus some. This sample has about 69,000 clones; approximately 88% occur once, and the top ten carry 4% to 5%. CDR3 length equals 13 residues. Trimming removed 5 bases from V and 3 bases from J, with 10 bases in between. From germline, CDR1 is SGHTA and CDR2 FQGTGA. Material for sequencing was PBMCs. The receptor was derived from a human donor in good health. Some clones in this sample may be carry-over from other donors' samples. This rearrangement joins TRBV7-3 to TRBJ2-5; perhaps TRBD2 as D (6 bases). CDR3 coding DNA: TGTGCCAGCAGCCCGACTAGGGAAGAGACCCAGTACTTC. Protein product: CASSPTREETQYF.